These 29 T cell receptor beta chains originate from one sample sequenced in a study of blood T cell repertoires in COVID-19. Here immunoSEQ multiplex PCR was the method, and the copy in TCRdb shows in-frame clones only, minus some. The table lists some 160,000 clones, approximately 86% of them singletons. Source material: peripheral blood. The source of these receptors is a woman aged 80 or over with COVID-19, enrolled during active disease.

The chain recombines TRBV6-1 with TRBJ2-3; 9 nucleotides align to TRBD2. The CDR3 runs 15 residues. V dropped 2 bases and J dropped 6; count of bases not matched to a gene: 6. The germline V gene has CDR1 MNHNS and CDR2 SASEGT. The CDR3 nucleotides are TGTGCCAGCAGTGAACCAGCGGGAGGTGGGGATACGCAGTATTTT. Protein: CASSEPAGGGDTQYF.

The CDR3 spells CASSPDDTLNTEAFF. The CDR3 DNA reads as TGTGCCAGCTCACCAGACGACACCTTGAACACTGAAGCTTTCTTT. The gene calls are TRBV18 and TRBJ1-1; D unresolved. The germline V and J ends were trimmed by 2 bases and 0 bases, with 10 bases remaining between them. Germline V CDR1 and CDR2: KGHSH, LQKENI. The CDR3 sequence is 15 residues long.

The rearrangement joins TRBV9 to TRBJ2-2, with D possibly TRBD1 on 6 matching bases. V shed 1 base and J shed 6 bases, with 10 bases lying between them. Germline V gene data show CDR1 as SGDLS and CDR2 as YYNGEE. This CDR3 is built from 14 residues. CDR3 bases: TGTGCCAGCAGCGTACAGGGGTGGGCCGGGGAGCTGTTTTTT. It is translated as CASSVQGWAGELFF.

The chain uses TRBV3-1 (or the pseudogene TRBV3-2) and TRBJ1-1; 9 bases match TRBD1. The V gene end was trimmed by 1 base and the J gene end by 7 bases; junction bases not matched to a gene: 7. This CDR3 contains 15 residues. CDR1 and CDR2 (germline): LGHDT, YNNKEL (reference sequence). The CDR3 loop is CASSQARTGAGEAFF. In DNA form, the CDR3 reads TGTGCCAGCAGCCAAGCGCGGACAGGGGCGGGTGAAGCTTTCTTT.

The chain joins TRBV18 to TRBJ2-4; maybe TRBD1 (5 bases). CDR3 size: 16 residues. Trimming took 4 bases from V and 0 from J, leaving 13 bases between them. Germline CDR1 KGHSH, CDR2 LQKENI. The CDR3 spells CASSQTGSAAKNIQYF. CDR3 DNA sequence: TGTGCCAGCTCACAAACAGGCTCAGCAGCCAAAAACATTCAGTACTTC.

This sequence joins TRBV5-1 and TRBJ2-1; D gene unclear. Deletions cut 0 bases from V and 7 bases from J, with 5 bases between. CDR1 SGHRS and CDR2 YFSETQ come from the germline V gene. The CDR3 totals 12 residues. Here the CDR3 DNA reads TGCGCCAGCAGCTTGGTGCGAAATGAGCAGTTCTTC. This gives the protein CASSLVRNEQFF. The full variable domain, its missing parts supplied by reference TRBV5-1 and TRBJ2-1, is KAGVTQTPRYLIKTRGQQVTLSCSPISGHRSVSWYQQTPGQGLQFLFEYFSETQRNKGNFPGRFSGRQFSNSRSEMNVSTLELGDSALYLCASSLVRNEQFFGPGTRLTVL.

The CDR3 sequence is CASSPETGLDEKLFF. The CDR3 DNA is TGTGCCAGCTCACCCGAAACAGGGTTGGATGAAAAACTGTTTTTT. The chain links TRBV18 to TRBJ1-4, with a tentative D call TRBD1 (6 bases). V was cut by 3 bases and J by 6 bases, with 14 bases left in between. CDR1 and CDR2 (germline): KGHSH, LQKENI. The CDR3 covers 15 residues.

The chain uses TRBV6-5 and TRBJ1-6; TRBD1 matches at 9 bases. J was trimmed by 8 bases and V by 6 bases; bases with no gene match: 8. Germline CDR1 and CDR2: MNHEY and SVGAGI. The CDR3 is made up of 15 amino acids. Here the CDR3 reads CASRYGTGLDSPLHF. The CDR3 DNA reads TGTGCCAGCAGATACGGGACAGGGCTTGATTCACCCCTCCACTTT.

The gene calls are TRBV28 and TRBJ2-5, with D unclear. Germline V gene sequence: CDR1 MDHEN, CDR2 SYDVKM. The CDR3 is 11 amino acids. V was cut by 6 bases and J by 7 bases, with 9 bases left in between. The DNA for the CDR3 is TGTGCCAGCAGGTCCCTAGTGACCCAGTACTTC. Protein product: CASRSLVTQYF.

This clone was observed a single time. The rearrangement links TRBV7-9 to TRBJ2-5; 10 positions agree with TRBD1. Trimming took 5 bases from V and 5 from J; bases not matched to a gene: 2. The CDR3 loop spans 13 amino acids. CDR1 and CDR2 (germline): SEHNR, FQNEAQ (reference sequence). CDR3 in amino acids: CASSPTGGETQYF. DNA for the CDR3: TGTGCCAGCAGCCCGACAGGGGGCGAGACCCAGTACTTC.

The chain links TRBV9 to TRBJ1-6; D gene uncertain. The V gene lost 3 bases and the J gene lost 10 bases, with 17 bases spanning the gap. CDR1 and CDR2 from the germline V gene are SGDLS and YYNGEE. The CDR3 spans 15 residues. The CDR3 spells CASSAGGQIRSPLHF. Here the CDR3 DNA reads TGTGCCAGCAGCGCCGGAGGCCAGATTAGGTCACCCCTCCACTTT.

This clone was recorded a few times. The chain joins TRBV7-9 to TRBJ1-5; weak D call: TRBD1 (5 bases). Germline CDR1 SEHNR, CDR2 FQNEAQ (reference sequence). Trimming took off 1 base at V and 5 bases at J, with 6 bases between the two ends. The CDR3 loop spans 13 amino acids. In DNA form, the CDR3 reads TGTGCCAGCAGCTTAGAAGGGGATCAGCCCCAGCATTTT. Amino acid sequence: CASSLEGDQPQHF.

The V and J genes are TRBV2 and TRBJ1-2; a weak D match, TRBD1 (5 bases). V was trimmed by 6 bases and J by 7 bases, leaving 18 bases between them. The germline V gene encodes CDR1 SNHLY and CDR2 FYNNEI. The CDR3 runs 14 residues. CDR3 DNA sequence: TGTGCCAGCAGAACCAAGCGGCCGGGGGGTGGCTACACCTTC. Protein sequence: CASRTKRPGGGYTF.

V is TRBV19 and J is TRBJ1-6, with D perhaps matching TRBD1 (5 bases). CDR3 length: 15 residues. Trimming cost V 10 bases and J 7 bases, with 20 bases left between them. The germline V gene encodes CDR1 LNHDA and CDR2 SQIVND (reference sequence). This chain's CDR3 is CATTPGGVYNSPLHF. The CDR3 nucleotides read TGTGCCACCACACCGGGGGGAGTATACAATTCACCCCTCCACTTT.

The rearrangement links TRBV18 to TRBJ1-1; 9 bases agree with TRBD1. The germline V gene has CDR1 KGHSH and CDR2 LQKENI. The V segment lost 3 bases and the J segment 5 bases; nucleotides outside the gene matches: 7. This CDR3 is 15 amino acids long. CDR3 residues: CASSPTGQGGTEAFF. The CDR3 DNA reads TGTGCCAGCTCACCTACGGGACAGGGTGGAACTGAAGCTTTCTTT. Complete variable domain (other parts from reference TRBV18 and TRBJ1-1): NAGVMQNPRHLVRRRGQEARLRCSPMKGHSHVYWYRQLPEEGLKFMVYLQKENIIDESGMPKERFSAEFPKEGPSILRIQQVVRGDSAAYFCASSPTGQGGTEAFFGQGTRLTVV.

This chain joins TRBV25-1 and TRBJ2-3, with D maybe TRBD1 (6 bases). CDR3 length: 16 amino acids. Trimming removed 4 bases at V and 1 base at J, with 15 bases between. The germline CDR1 and CDR2 sequences are MGHDK and SYGVNS. The CDR3 nucleotides are TGTGCCAGCAGTGCACAGGGACCAGGAGGCACAGATACGCAGTATTTT. This gives the protein CASSAQGPGGTDTQYF. The full variable domain, its missing parts supplied by reference TRBV25-1 and TRBJ2-3, is EADIYQTPRYLVIGTGKKITLECSQTMGHDKMYWYQQDPGMELHLIHYSYGVNSTEKGDLSSESTVSRIRTEHFPLTLESARPSHTSQYLCASSAQGPGGTDTQYFGPGTRLTVL.

The V call is TRBV5-4, the J call TRBJ1-1, with D perhaps TRBD1 (6 bases). Germline V gene data show CDR1 as SGHNT and CDR2 as YYREEE (reference sequence). V was trimmed by 4 bases and J by 3 bases, leaving 16 bases between them. CDR3 length equals 15 residues. The chain's CDR3 is CASSLKQAGDTEAFF. Written as DNA, the CDR3 is TGTGCCAGCAGCCTTAAACAGGCAGGGGACACTGAAGCTTTCTTT.

The V and J genes are TRBV4-1 and TRBJ2-4; perhaps TRBD2 as D (5 bases). Per the germline V gene, CDR1 is MGHRA and CDR2 is YSYEKL. The germline V and J ends were trimmed by 3 bases and 7 bases, with 13 bases remaining between them. The CDR3 covers 14 residues. DNA of the CDR3: TGCGCCAGCAGCCACCCCATGGAGGTTAACATTCAGTACTTC. It encodes CASSHPMEVNIQYF.

The chain carries TRBV5-1 and TRBJ2-1; 10 nucleotides line up with TRBD1. The trim removed 0 bases at V and 5 bases at J, leaving 2 bases unmatched. Per the germline V gene, CDR1 is SGHRS and CDR2 is YFSETQ. The CDR3 spans 15 residues. The CDR3 sequence: CASSLAGTGDNEQFF. The CDR3 nucleotides read TGCGCCAGCAGCTTGGCCGGGACAGGGGACAATGAGCAGTTCTTC.

This rearrangement joins TRBV11-1 to TRBJ2-7; 10 nucleotides match TRBD2. The germline gives CDR1 SGHAT, CDR2 FQDESV (reference sequence). There are 15 residues in the CDR3. V was clipped by 5 bases and J by 3 bases; unmatched bases: 7. CDR3 sequence reads: CASSRLAGVNYEQYF. CDR3 in DNA: TGTGCCAGCAGCCGTCTAGCGGGAGTTAACTACGAGCAGTACTTC.

V and J are TRBV4-1 and TRBJ2-7, with TRBD2 matching 9 bases. The junction had 12 bases not matched to a gene; V was cut back by 4 bases and J by 5 bases. Looked up from germline, CDR1 is MGHRA and CDR2 is YSYEKL. The length of the CDR3 is 16 residues. In DNA, the CDR3 is TGCGCCAGCAGCCGTCCACCCGCTAGCGGGATCCACGAGCAGTACTTC. It translates to CASSRPPASGIHEQYF.

J is TRBJ1-2 and V is TRBV6-5; TRBD1 matches 7 bases. J lost 8 bases, V lost 6 bases, and 9 bases had no gene match. Germline loops: CDR1 MNHEY, CDR2 SVGAGI. The CDR3 extends over 13 amino acids. CDR3 residues: CASSKDRLEGYTF. The CDR3 nucleotides are TGTGCCAGCAGCAAGGACAGGCTAGAGGGCTACACCTTC.

The chain joins TRBV19 to TRBJ1-2, with D possibly TRBD1 on 5 matching bases. Germline V gene lookup returns CDR1 LNHDA and CDR2 SQIVND (reference sequence). Trimming took 4 bases from V and 6 from J, leaving 18 bases between them. The CDR3 has 15 amino acids. CDR3 in DNA: TGTGCCAGTAGTACCTCCTCGACAGTCACCAATGGCTACACCTTC. Translation gives CASSTSSTVTNGYTF.

J is TRBJ1-1 and V is TRBV7-2; 7 bases are a match to TRBD1. J gave up 0 bases and V 6 bases, and 7 bases lay outside the gene matches. The length of the CDR3 is 15 residues. Germline CDR1 SGHTA, CDR2 FQGNSA. CDR3 loop: CASSYSGTVNTEAFF. In DNA form, the CDR3 reads TGTGCCAGCAGTTACTCCGGGACAGTGAACACTGAAGCTTTCTTT.

As regards this clone: Germline and junction disagree at one end, which may indicate a read error. The chain links TRBV7-7 to TRBJ1-3, with D hard to call. Germline V gene lookup returns CDR1 SSHAT and CDR2 FNYEAQ (reference sequence). This CDR3 is built from 13 residues. The DNA of the CDR3 is TGTGCTAGCAGCCAAAATCCTGGAAACACCATATATTTT. Protein: CASSQNPGNTIYF. Drawing the rest from reference TRBV7-7 and TRBJ1-3, the complete variable domain is GAGVSQSPRYKVTKRGQDVTLRCDPISSHATLYWYQQALGQGPEFLTYFNYEAQPDKSGLPSDRFSAERPEGSISTLTIQRTEQRDSAMYRCASSQNPGNTIYFGEGSWLTVV.

CDR3 sequence: CASSLLAGAEWAQYF. As DNA, the CDR3 is TGCGCCAGCAGCTTGCTAGCGGGGGCCGAGTGGGCCCAGTACTTC. The V call is TRBV5-1, the J call TRBJ2-5; TRBD2 agrees at 10 bases. V was pared by 1 base and J by 9 bases, with 9 bases of the junction left unmatched. This CDR3 region has 15 residues. The germline V gene encodes CDR1 SGHRS and CDR2 YFSETQ.

CDR3 DNA: TGTGCCAGCAGTTACTCCAGGGCTTCTGGAAACACCATATATTTT. The encoded protein is CASSYSRASGNTIYF. The genes are TRBV6-5 and TRBJ1-3; D perhaps matches TRBD1 (5 bases). Germline V CDR1 and CDR2: MNHEY, SVGAGI. Deletions cut 0 bases from V and 1 base from J, with 7 bases between. This CDR3 is 15 amino acids long.

Only one count was recorded for this clone. This chain connects TRBV7-9 to TRBJ1-1; TRBD1 aligns across 11 bases. Trimming removed 6 bases from V and 5 bases from J; junction bases left unmatched: 5. Per germline, CDR1 SEHNR and CDR2 FQNEAQ (reference sequence). The CDR3 covers 14 residues. This CDR3 reads CASRQGQGVTEAFF. The DNA of the CDR3 is TGTGCCAGCAGACAGGGACAGGGGGTTACTGAAGCTTTCTTT.

The J gene is TRBJ2-5, the V gene TRBV19, with TRBD2 matching over 9 bases. The germline V gene has CDR1 LNHDA and CDR2 SQIVND (reference sequence). The CDR3 runs 13 residues. The ends lost 4 bases at V and 4 bases at J; junction bases unmatched: 1. The chain's CDR3 is CASSNSGGETQYF. The CDR3 DNA reads TGTGCCAGTAGTAATAGCGGGGGAGAGACCCAGTACTTC.